One sample yielded the 30 T cell receptor beta chains listed below, sequenced in a study of T-cell reconstitution after alpha-beta-depleted transplantation in children. Unique molecular identifiers were incorporated when the TCRbeta library was constructed. TCRdb itself ran the PCR reads through MiXCR, one entry per CDR3 protein. The repertoire holds approximately 1,000,000 distinct CDR3 sequences, with about 31% as singletons. The sample here was PBMCs, mostly from graft donor cells, taken 360 days after TCRalphabeta/CD19-depleted stem cell transplant. The receptors shown here come from a boy younger than two who had a stem cell transplant for SCID, so the T cells may come from the graft donor.

The rearrangement joins TRBV5-5 to TRBJ2-3; D gene uncertain. Looked up from germline, CDR1 is SGHKS and CDR2 is YYEKEE (reference sequence). The CDR3 has 16 residues. Trimming removed 5 bases at V and 8 bases at J, with 24 bases between. DNA for the CDR3: TGTGCCAGCAGTCTGCTCGCAGGCCAATCCTTAAGTACGCAGTATTTT. This translates into CASSLLAGQSLSTQYF.

The genes are TRBV10-3 and TRBJ1-2; D gene uncertain. This CDR3 has 14 residues. Germline V lookup: CDR1 ENHRY, CDR2 SYGVKD. V dropped 10 bases and J dropped 0 bases, with 15 bases sitting between them. CDR3 loop: CATHPELANYGYTF. CDR3 sequence (DNA): TGTGCCACCCATCCTGAGCTAGCTAACTATGGCTACACCTTC.

The rearrangement links TRBV5-1 to TRBJ2-7, with TRBD2 identical over 9 bases. The CDR3 runs to 16 residues. The trim removed 0 bases at V and 2 bases at J, leaving 6 bases unmatched. CDR1 is SGHRS, CDR2 YFSETQ, per germline. The CDR3 sequence is CASSLVLTSGTYEQYF. The CDR3 DNA follows: TGCGCCAGCAGCTTGGTCTTGACTAGCGGAACCTACGAGCAGTACTTC.

V gene TRBV9 combines with J gene TRBJ2-1; 7 bases are a match to TRBD1. Germline V gene sequence: CDR1 SGDLS, CDR2 YYNGEE. V trimming: 4 bases; J trimming: 6 bases; junction bases outside the gene matches: 13. The CDR3 has 16 amino acids. DNA of the CDR3: TGTGCCAGCAGCATAAGGGGGCGGTTAGTTTTCAATGAGCAGTTCTTC. Protein: CASSIRGRLVFNEQFF.

In its sample, this clonotype was seen many times. This chain uses TRBV7-2 with TRBJ1-3; D might be TRBD1 (6 bases). The CDR3 extends over 15 amino acids. The germline CDR1 and CDR2 sequences are SGHTA and FQGNSA. The V and J ends lost 5 bases and 2 bases respectively, with 13 bases between them. This chain's CDR3 is CASSITGNTGNTIYF. CDR3 bases: TGTGCCAGCAGCATCACAGGGAACACTGGAAACACCATATATTTT.

The CDR3 bases are TGTGCCAGCAGCGTAGTGACGGGGACAGGCCAAGAGACCCAGTACTTC. This translates into CASSVVTGTGQETQYF. This sequence joins TRBV9 and TRBJ2-5; 8 bases are shared with TRBD1. Trimming took 0 bases from V and 1 from J; bases not matched to a gene: 5. The CDR3 is made up of 16 amino acids. CDR1 and CDR2 (germline): SGDLS, YYNGEE.

This chain connects TRBV7-2 to TRBJ2-1; D unresolved. CDR1 and CDR2 (germline): SGHTA, FQGNSA. CDR3 size: 17 residues. Trimming pared 5 bases from V and 0 bases from J, leaving 17 bases between. CDR3 sequence: CASSGFGILSSYNEQFF. The CDR3 DNA sequence: TGTGCCAGCAGCGGTTTCGGAATCCTGAGCTCCTACAATGAGCAGTTCTTC.

This rearrangement joins TRBV12-3 or TRBV12-4 to TRBJ2-1; D call uncertain. The CDR3 is made up of 12 amino acids. With 7 bases removed from V and 9 bases from J, the gap between germline ends came to 13 bases. The CDR3 DNA reads as TGTGCCAGCAAAGACCCGAGGCGTGAGCAGTTCTTC. It specifies CASKDPRREQFF.

The chain employs TRBV15 and TRBJ2-5; D is perhaps TRBD1 or TRBD2 (6 bases each). Germline V gives CDR1 LNHNV, CDR2 YYDKDF (reference sequence). The CDR3 is made up of 16 amino acids. Deletions cut 0 bases from V and 3 bases from J, with 14 bases between. The CDR3 DNA is TGTGCCACCAGCAGAGATTGGACTACAGGGAAAGAGACCCAGTACTTC. Its translation: CATSRDWTTGKETQYF.

This clonotype was observed a handful of times. The rearrangement uses TRBV15 and TRBJ2-3; 7 nucleotides line up with TRBD2. CDR1 LNHNV and CDR2 YYDKDF come from the germline V gene (reference sequence). This CDR3 is 15 amino acids long. The junction had 3 bases not matched to a gene; V was cut back by 0 bases and J by 3 bases. Here the CDR3 DNA reads TGTGCCACCAGCAGAGAAGCGGGGAGGACAGATACGCAGTATTTT. Its protein is CATSREAGRTDTQYF.

The V and J genes are TRBV10-1 and TRBJ1-1; no clear D. V was cut by 3 bases and J by 6 bases, with 14 bases left in between. This CDR3 is 14 amino acids long. Germline loops: CDR1 WNHNN, CDR2 SYGVQD (reference sequence). The CDR3 loop is CASSDIRRVPEAFF. CDR3 coding DNA: TGCGCCAGCAGTGATATCCGCCGGGTTCCTGAAGCTTTCTTT.

This clonotype was picked up a small number of times. The V and J genes are TRBV6-5 and TRBJ1-6, with D possibly TRBD1 on 5 matching bases. Germline CDR1 reads MNHEY; CDR2 reads SVGAGI. The CDR3 has 15 amino acids. Trimming took off 4 bases at V and 10 bases at J, with 17 bases between the two ends. CDR3 bases: TGTGCCAGCAGTTGGCACGGGGGATCGGGATCACCCCTCCACTTT. Its translation is CASSWHGGSGSPLHF.

This chain joins TRBV9 and TRBJ1-3, with a possible D match to TRBD1 (5 bases). The CDR3 is 17 residues long. Germline lookup yields CDR1 SGDLS and CDR2 YYNGEE. V was cut by 0 bases and J by 0 bases, with 13 bases left in between. The CDR3 loop is CASSVVPEGHSGNTIYF. The CDR3 nucleotides read TGTGCCAGCAGCGTAGTACCGGAGGGGCACTCTGGAAACACCATATATTTT.

The chain carries TRBV24-1 and TRBJ2-3, with 9 bases identical to TRBD2. The CDR3 length is 15 residues. Germline V gene data show CDR1 as KGHDR and CDR2 as SFDVKD. The junction had 13 bases not matched to a gene; V was cut back by 7 bases and J by 9 bases. The CDR3 bases are TGTGCCACCAGCGATGGGGGGACTAGCAATCCCACGCAGTATTTT. As protein: CATSDGGTSNPTQYF.

The chain employs TRBV5-1 and TRBJ2-4, with TRBD1 matching over 9 bases. V shed 4 bases, J shed 8 bases, and the junction held 7 bases outside the gene matches. CDR3 length equals 14 residues. Germline V CDR1 and CDR2: SGHRS, YFSETQ. The chain's CDR3 is CASSLGQGLHIQYF. CDR3 bases: TGCGCCAGCAGCCTGGGACAGGGATTGCACATTCAGTACTTC.

The V call is TRBV9, the J call TRBJ2-5; D is undetermined. Trimming removed 3 bases from V and 7 bases from J, with 13 bases in between. Germline CDR1 is SGDLS and CDR2 is YYNGEE. The CDR3 has 13 residues. Written as DNA, the CDR3 is TGTGCCAGCAGCGCAACAACGGCTGGGACCCAGTACTTC. Protein: CASSATTAGTQYF.

The chain uses TRBV20-1 and TRBJ2-1, with 9 bases lining up with TRBD2. Germline assignment: CDR1 DFQATT and CDR2 SNEGSKA (reference sequence). This CDR3 is 14 amino acids long. Trimming removed 6 bases from V and 1 base from J; junction bases left unmatched: 4. CDR3 DNA: TGCAGTGCCGCGGGGGGGCCTTCCTACAATGAGCAGTTCTTC. Residues: CSAAGGPSYNEQFF.

In nucleotides, the CDR3 is TGTGCCAGCAGGCAAAACAGGTCTCCTACAGATACGCAGTATTTT. It codes for CASRQNRSPTDTQYF. This chain uses TRBV2 with TRBJ2-3; weak D call: TRBD1 (5 bases). The germline V and J ends were trimmed by 6 bases and 3 bases, with 16 bases remaining between them. This CDR3 is 15 amino acids long. Per the germline V gene, CDR1 is SNHLY and CDR2 is FYNNEI.

The table lists this clonotype with a few counts. This sequence joins TRBV20-1 and TRBJ1-3; unclear D gene. Trimming cost V 3 bases and J 0 bases, with 6 bases left between them. There are 13 residues in the CDR3. Germline-derived CDR1 and CDR2 are DFQATT and SNEGSKA (reference sequence). The CDR3 protein is CSASGVSGNTIYF. The CDR3 coding sequence is TGCAGTGCTAGCGGGGTCTCTGGAAACACCATATATTTT.

This clonotype was counted only a few times. V and J are TRBV5-1 and TRBJ2-5; 8 bases map to TRBD2. The J segment lost 5 bases and the V segment lost 7 bases, leaving 1 base of the junction unmatched. Germline V gene sequence: CDR1 SGHRS, CDR2 YFSETQ. The CDR3 covers 11 residues. CDR3 nucleotide sequence: TGCGCCAGCGGACTAGCCGAGACCCAGTACTTC. Protein sequence: CASGLAETQYF. The full variable domain, rest sourced from reference TRBV5-1 and TRBJ2-5, is KAGVTQTPRYLIKTRGQQVTLSCSPISGHRSVSWYQQTPGQGLQFLFEYFSETQRNKGNFPGRFSGRQFSNSRSEMNVSTLELGDSALYLCASGLAETQYFGPGTRLLVL.

The chain links TRBV20-1 to TRBJ2-2; D is possibly TRBD2 (7 bases). The V end was cut by 2 bases, the J end by 7 bases, with 17 bases between. This CDR3 comprises 15 residues. Per germline, CDR1 DFQATT and CDR2 SNEGSKA (reference sequence). The CDR3 loop reads CSARKPAGAFGELFF. The CDR3, as DNA: TGCAGTGCTAGAAAGCCTGCGGGGGCGTTCGGGGAGCTGTTTTTT.

This clonotype has just a few counts. The chain is built from TRBV6-5 and TRBJ2-2; D is ambiguous. V gave up 0 bases and J gave up 4 bases, with 6 bases separating them. CDR1 MNHEY and CDR2 SVGAGI come from the germline V gene. This CDR3 region has 14 residues. CDR3 loop: CASSYSSATGELFF. In DNA form, the CDR3 reads TGTGCCAGCAGTTACTCGAGTGCCACCGGGGAGCTGTTTTTT.

This clonotype appeared a few times. J is TRBJ1-6 and V is TRBV5-1, with D hard to call. CDR1 and CDR2 from the germline V gene are SGHRS and YFSETQ. The CDR3 length is 12 residues. The ends were cut back, 4 bases at V and 10 bases at J, with 9 bases in the middle. The CDR3 spells CASSTESSPLHF. The DNA for the CDR3 is TGCGCCAGCAGCACCGAAAGCTCACCCCTCCACTTT.

Only a few counts were recorded for this clonotype. V gene TRBV5-1 combines with J gene TRBJ2-7; the D is unclear. CDR3 length: 15 residues. The V gene's germline CDR1 is SGHRS and CDR2 YFSETQ. V dropped 0 bases and J dropped 6 bases, with 16 bases sitting between them. The CDR3 DNA reads as TGCGCCAGCAGCTTGGGTCTTTCAAAGGCCTCCGAGCAGTACTTC. Its translation: CASSLGLSKASEQYF. Full variable domain (missing parts from reference TRBV5-1 and TRBJ2-7): KAGVTQTPRYLIKTRGQQVTLSCSPISGHRSVSWYQQTPGQGLQFLFEYFSETQRNKGNFPGRFSGRQFSNSRSEMNVSTLELGDSALYLCASSLGLSKASEQYFGPGTRLTVT.

This clonotype was observed many times. The rearrangement joins TRBV9 to TRBJ1-4; a possible D gene is TRBD1 (5 bases). V shed 3 bases and J shed 6 bases, with 15 bases lying between them. The CDR3 totals 15 residues. Germline CDR1 is SGDLS and CDR2 is YYNGEE. The CDR3 DNA sequence: TGTGCCAGCAGCGCGGGGGTAGCACGGTATGAAAAACTGTTTTTT. Encoded protein: CASSAGVARYEKLFF. Complete variable domain (other parts from reference TRBV9 and TRBJ1-4): DSGVTQTPKHLITATGQRVTLRCSPRSGDLSVYWYQQSLDQGLQFLIQYYNGEERAKGNILERFSAQQFPDLHSELNLSSLELGDSALYFCASSAGVARYEKLFFGSGTQLSVL.

This clonotype was detected only a few times. V is TRBV5-1 and J is TRBJ2-7; D not resolved. The CDR3 covers 14 residues. V was pared by 2 bases and J by 0 bases, with 9 bases between. Germline-derived CDR1 and CDR2 are SGHRS and YFSETQ. CDR3 loop: CASSFPAGSYEQYF. The CDR3, as DNA: TGCGCCAGCAGCTTCCCAGCCGGCTCCTACGAGCAGTACTTC.

The V gene is TRBV5-1, the J gene TRBJ2-2, with 13 bases that match TRBD2. The CDR3 covers 20 residues. Germline CDR1 and CDR2: SGHRS and YFSETQ. Losses at the gene ends were 3 bases for V and 0 bases for J; bases not matched to a gene: 11. CDR3 in DNA: TGCGCCAGCAGCTCGCCCCGTACTACTAGCGGGGGGGCGAACACCGGGGAGCTGTTTTTT. This encodes CASSSPRTTSGGANTGELFF. Based on the CDR3 plus reference TRBV5-1 and TRBJ2-2, the full variable domain is KAGVTQTPRYLIKTRGQQVTLSCSPISGHRSVSWYQQTPGQGLQFLFEYFSETQRNKGNFPGRFSGRQFSNSRSEMNVSTLELGDSALYLCASSSPRTTSGGANTGELFFGEGSRLTVL.

There are a few counts of this clonotype. This chain uses TRBV4-3 with TRBJ2-2, with no clear D. The CDR3 spans 17 residues. Trimming removed 0 bases from V and 5 bases from J, with 16 bases in between. Germline V gene sequence: CDR1 LGHNA, CDR2 YSLEER. Here the CDR3 reads CASSQDFPSSWTGELFF. The CDR3 bases are TGCGCCAGCAGCCAAGATTTCCCGTCTAGTTGGACCGGGGAGCTGTTTTTT.

The genes are TRBV5-6 and TRBJ2-2; no clear D. This CDR3 contains 14 residues. V was clipped by 6 bases and J by 1 base, with 10 bases between them. Germline-derived CDR1 and CDR2 are SGHDT and YYEEEE. CDR3 nucleotide sequence: TGTGCCAGCATGGTCTTAAGGAACACCGGGGAGCTGTTTTTT. It yields the protein CASMVLRNTGELFF.

This chain's CDR3 is CASSLDGRDTEAFF. DNA for the CDR3: TGTGCCAGCAGCCTCGACGGACGGGACACTGAAGCTTTCTTT. The chain couples TRBV7-2 to TRBJ1-1; no clear D. The CDR3 runs 14 residues. Germline V gene data show CDR1 as SGHTA and CDR2 as FQGNSA. V lost 5 bases to trimming and J lost 3 bases, with 13 bases between them.